Listed here are 11 T cell receptor beta chains from one sample, sequenced in a study of CD8 T cells in ankylosing spondylitis. TCRdb re-analysed the 5' RACE reads in MiXCR, keeping a single row per CDR3 protein. This table holds about 150,000 distinct CDR3 sequences, more than 40% found once. The material sequenced was synovial fluid, either unsorted or a sorted T cell fraction (not recorded which). These TCRs come from a male donor with ankylosing spondylitis.

The chain carries TRBV5-1 and TRBJ2-1, with 12 nucleotides matching TRBD1. Germline CDR1 and CDR2: SGHRS and YFSETQ. V was clipped by 2 bases and J by 8 bases; unmatched bases: 11. The CDR3 covers 17 residues. CDR3 sequence (DNA): TGCGCCAGCAGCTTCCCCCCGGGACAGGGGGCTTTCGATGAGCAGTTCTTC. Amino acid sequence: CASSFPPGQGAFDEQFF.

The chain links TRBV10-3 to TRBJ1-3; D may be TRBD1 (6 bases). This CDR3 comprises 16 residues. V was pared by 4 bases and J by 0 bases, with 13 bases between. The germline V gene encodes CDR1 ENHRY and CDR2 SYGVKD. For the CDR3, the DNA is TGTGCCATCAGTGCTCCGGGACAACACTCTGGAAACACCATATATTTT. This sequence encodes CAISAPGQHSGNTIYF.

The CDR3 loop reads CASSLLVGIGRSTDTQYF. In DNA, the CDR3 is TGTGCCAGCAGTTTATTAGTCGGGATTGGAAGGAGCACAGATACGCAGTATTTT. The chain joins TRBV28 to TRBJ2-3; possibly TRBD2 for D (5 bases). Between the trimmed V and J ends, which lost 1 base and 0 bases, there was a span of 17 bases. CDR3 length: 18 amino acids. Germline CDR1 is MDHEN and CDR2 is SYDVKM.

CDR3 loop: CTCSLSAGFASGSFYEQYF. The CDR3 DNA is TGTACCTGCAGTTTATCGGCTGGGTTCGCTAGCGGGAGTTTCTACGAGCAGTACTTC. The chain is built from TRBV12-3 or TRBV12-4 and TRBJ2-7, with 10 bases fitting TRBD2. This CDR3 is 19 amino acids long.

The chain uses TRBV4-3 and TRBJ2-1, with D maybe TRBD1 (6 bases). The germline V gene has CDR1 LGHNA and CDR2 YSLEER. This CDR3 has 17 residues. The ends were cut back, 4 bases at V and 4 bases at J, with 20 bases in the middle. The CDR3 sequence is CASSRWPAGVFYNEQFF. CDR3 bases: TGCGCCAGCAGCCGCTGGCCGGCAGGGGTTTTTTACAATGAGCAGTTCTTC.

The chain uses TRBV5-1 and TRBJ2-7; 14 bases map to TRBD2. This CDR3 contains 17 residues. The germline V gene has CDR1 SGHRS and CDR2 YFSETQ. V lost 4 bases to trimming and J lost 0 bases; unmatched junction nucleotides: 6. CDR3 DNA: TGCGCCAGCAGCCCGGGACTAGCGGGGGCCGTCTCCTACGAGCAGTACTTC. It specifies CASSPGLAGAVSYEQYF.

This clonotype has at least ten counts. The chain couples TRBV19 to TRBJ2-3; 11 nucleotides line up with TRBD2. This CDR3 has 20 amino acids. Per germline, CDR1 LNHDA and CDR2 SQIVND (reference sequence). Trimming cost V 3 bases and J 6 bases; bases outside gene matches: 20. The CDR3 protein is CASSILLAGGVGMKDDTQYF. The CDR3 DNA reads TGTGCCAGTAGTATTCTTCTAGCGGGAGGAGTTGGTATGAAGGATGATACGCAGTATTTT.

In nucleotides, the CDR3 is TGTGCCACCAGTGAGGCCGGGACAGGGACCTACGAGCAGTACTTC. Its translation: CATSEAGTGTYEQYF. The J gene is TRBJ2-7, the V gene TRBV24-1, with 9 bases fitting TRBD1. Per germline, CDR1 KGHDR and CDR2 SFDVKD. Trimming took 4 bases from V and 2 from J; bases not matched to a gene: 5. The CDR3 runs 15 residues.

This clonotype has at least ten counts. The chain has TRBV15 and TRBJ1-6; 9 positions agree with TRBD1. Germline CDR1 reads LNHNV; CDR2 reads YYDKDF (reference sequence). The CDR3 runs to 16 residues. The ends lost 1 base at V and 10 bases at J; junction bases unmatched: 8. This CDR3 reads CATSRAPPGQGSPLHF. In DNA form, the CDR3 reads TGTGCCACCAGCAGAGCCCCTCCGGGACAGGGATCACCCCTCCACTTT.

The V and J genes are TRBV15 and TRBJ1-4, with D maybe TRBD1 (5 bases). Germline values: CDR1 LNHNV, CDR2 YYDKDF (reference sequence). CDR3 length: 15 amino acids. Trimming left V 5 bases short and J 4 bases short, with 14 bases between. This CDR3 reads CATSAGGGGNEKLFF. The CDR3 nucleotides are TGTGCCACCAGCGCCGGTGGGGGTGGTAATGAAAAACTGTTTTTT.

The chain links TRBV18 to TRBJ2-7; unclear D gene. Germline V gene sequence: CDR1 KGHSH, CDR2 LQKENI. Between the trimmed V and J ends, which lost 3 bases and 0 bases, there was a span of 12 bases. The CDR3 contains 15 residues. The CDR3 DNA reads TGTGCCAGCTCACCGTGGTTCCACGGCTCCTACGAGCAGTACTTC. Its protein product is CASSPWFHGSYEQYF.